Described below is a single T cell receptor beta chain sequence and its context. What it recognizes is unknown. With no exceptions, donors were healthy Caucasians. The record originates from a study of identical twins. With template switching, a universal primer site was added, and the cDNA carried unique molecular identifiers. Each CDR3 protein is one row after TCRdb ran MiXCR on the 5' RACE reads. The sample gives some 1,600,000 distinct CDR3 sequences, under 35% of which show up once; under 0.35% is in the top ten. CDR3 length: 15 residues. Germline V gene data show CDR1 as MNHEY and CDR2 as SMNVEV (reference sequence). Trimming removed 2 bases from V and 7 bases from J, with 14 bases in between. Findings of the study overall: Recombination models fit unrelated individuals' TCR alpha sharing but underestimated twins'. Partial confounding of zero-insertion analyses by invariant MAIT and iNKT cells was possible.

The chain links TRBV27 to TRBJ1-4; D possibly corresponds to TRBD1 (6 bases). Sequencing input: cord blood. The TCR comes from a newborn girl in good health. The chain's CDR3 is CASSLLGGAGEKLFF. DNA for the CDR3: TGTGCCAGCAGTTTACTTGGGGGCGCAGGTGAAAAACTGTTTTTT.